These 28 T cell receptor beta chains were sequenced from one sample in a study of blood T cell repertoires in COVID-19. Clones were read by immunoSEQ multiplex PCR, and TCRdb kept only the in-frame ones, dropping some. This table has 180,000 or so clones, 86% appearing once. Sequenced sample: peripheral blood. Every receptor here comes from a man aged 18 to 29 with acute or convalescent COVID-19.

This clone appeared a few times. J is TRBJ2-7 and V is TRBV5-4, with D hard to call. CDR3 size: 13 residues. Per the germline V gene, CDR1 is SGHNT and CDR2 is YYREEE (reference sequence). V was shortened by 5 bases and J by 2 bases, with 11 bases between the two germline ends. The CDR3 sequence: CASSLPPAYEQYF. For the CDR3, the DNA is TGTGCCAGCAGTCTGCCTCCGGCCTACGAGCAGTACTTC.

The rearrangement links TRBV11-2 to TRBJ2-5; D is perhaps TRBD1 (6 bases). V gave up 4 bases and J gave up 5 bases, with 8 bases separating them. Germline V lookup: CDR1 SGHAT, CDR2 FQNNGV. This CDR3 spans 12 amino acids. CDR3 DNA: TGTGCCAGCAGCTCCCAGGGGGAGACCCAGTACTTC. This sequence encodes CASSSQGETQYF.

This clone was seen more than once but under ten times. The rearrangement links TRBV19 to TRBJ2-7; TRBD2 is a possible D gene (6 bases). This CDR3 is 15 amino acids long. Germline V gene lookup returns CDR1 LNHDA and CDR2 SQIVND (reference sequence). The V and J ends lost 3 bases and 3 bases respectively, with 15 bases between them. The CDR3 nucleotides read TGTGCCAGTAGTATGTCCGCCCAGGGAGGCTACGAGCAGTACTTC. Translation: CASSMSAQGGYEQYF.

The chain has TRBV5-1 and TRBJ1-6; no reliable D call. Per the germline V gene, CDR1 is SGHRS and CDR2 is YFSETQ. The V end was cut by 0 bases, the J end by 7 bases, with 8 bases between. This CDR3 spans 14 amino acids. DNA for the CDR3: TGCGCCAGCAGCTTGGGTGCGATGAATTCACCCCTCCACTTT. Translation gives CASSLGAMNSPLHF. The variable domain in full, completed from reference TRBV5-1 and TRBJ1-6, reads KAGVTQTPRYLIKTRGQQVTLSCSPISGHRSVSWYQQTPGQGLQFLFEYFSETQRNKGNFPGRFSGRQFSNSRSEMNVSTLELGDSALYLCASSLGAMNSPLHFGNGTRLTVT.

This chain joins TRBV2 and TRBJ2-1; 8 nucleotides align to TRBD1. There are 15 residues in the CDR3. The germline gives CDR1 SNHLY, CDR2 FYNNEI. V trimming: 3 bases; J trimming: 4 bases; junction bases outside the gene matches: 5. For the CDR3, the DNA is TGTGCCAGCAGTGATGACAGGGGAAGGTACAATGAGCAGTTCTTC. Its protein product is CASSDDRGRYNEQFF.

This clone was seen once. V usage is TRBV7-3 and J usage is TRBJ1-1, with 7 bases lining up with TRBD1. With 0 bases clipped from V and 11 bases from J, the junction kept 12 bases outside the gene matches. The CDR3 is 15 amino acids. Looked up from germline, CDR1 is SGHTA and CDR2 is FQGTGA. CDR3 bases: TGTGCCAGCAGCTTAACGCCTGGACAGGAACAAGGGGCTTTCTTT. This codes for CASSLTPGQEQGAFF. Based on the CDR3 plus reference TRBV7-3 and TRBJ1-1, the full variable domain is GAGVSQTPSNKVTEKGKYVELRCDPISGHTALYWYRQSLGQGPEFLIYFQGTGAADDSGLPNDRFFAVRPEGSVSTLKIQRTERGDSAVYLCASSLTPGQEQGAFFGQGTRLTVV.

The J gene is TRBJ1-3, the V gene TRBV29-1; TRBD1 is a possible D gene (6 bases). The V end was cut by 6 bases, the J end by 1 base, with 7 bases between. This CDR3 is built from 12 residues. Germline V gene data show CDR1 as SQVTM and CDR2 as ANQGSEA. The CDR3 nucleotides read TGCAGCGTCACAGGGTCTGGAAACACCATATATTTT. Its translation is CSVTGSGNTIYF. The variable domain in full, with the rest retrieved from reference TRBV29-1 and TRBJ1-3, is SAVISQKPSRDICQRGTSLTIQCQVDSQVTMMFWYRQQPGQSLTLIATANQGSEATYESGFVIDKFPISRPNLTFSTLTVSNMSPEDSSIYLCSVTGSGNTIYFGEGSWLTVV.

CDR3 DNA sequence: TGCGCCAGCAGCCAAGATAGCGGGGCGCTCTATGAGCAGTTCTTC. This codes for CASSQDSGALYEQFF. The gene calls are TRBV4-1 and TRBJ2-1, with 8 bases that match TRBD2. V lost 0 bases and J lost 8; bases outside the gene matches: 6. Germline V gives CDR1 MGHRA, CDR2 YSYEKL. The CDR3 has 15 residues.

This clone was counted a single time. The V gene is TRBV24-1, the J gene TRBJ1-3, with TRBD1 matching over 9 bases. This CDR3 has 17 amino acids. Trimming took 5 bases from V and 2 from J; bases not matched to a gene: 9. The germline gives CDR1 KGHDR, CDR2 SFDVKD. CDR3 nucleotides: TGTGCCACCAGTGCCCAACCGGGACAGGGTGCTGGAAACACCATATATTTT. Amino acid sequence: CATSAQPGQGAGNTIYF.

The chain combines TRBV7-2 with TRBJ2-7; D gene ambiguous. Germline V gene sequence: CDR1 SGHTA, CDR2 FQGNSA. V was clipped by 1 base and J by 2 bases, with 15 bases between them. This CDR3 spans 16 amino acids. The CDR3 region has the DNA TGTGCCAGCAGCTTAGGGTCTGGCGGTGTAACCTACGAGCAGTACTTC. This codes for CASSLGSGGVTYEQYF.

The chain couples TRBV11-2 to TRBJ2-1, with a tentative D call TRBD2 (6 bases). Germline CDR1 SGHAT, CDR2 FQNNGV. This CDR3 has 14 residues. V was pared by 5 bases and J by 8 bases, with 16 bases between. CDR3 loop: CASSPREVLDEQFF. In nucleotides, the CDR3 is TGTGCCAGCAGCCCGAGGGAGGTGCTCGATGAGCAGTTCTTC.

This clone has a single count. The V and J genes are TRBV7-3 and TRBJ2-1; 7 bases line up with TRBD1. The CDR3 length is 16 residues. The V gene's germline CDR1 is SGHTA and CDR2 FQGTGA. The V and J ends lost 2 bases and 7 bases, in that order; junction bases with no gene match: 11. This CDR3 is CASSLLLGGIQNEQFF. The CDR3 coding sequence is TGTGCCAGCAGCTTACTCCTAGGGGGCATCCAGAATGAGCAGTTCTTC.

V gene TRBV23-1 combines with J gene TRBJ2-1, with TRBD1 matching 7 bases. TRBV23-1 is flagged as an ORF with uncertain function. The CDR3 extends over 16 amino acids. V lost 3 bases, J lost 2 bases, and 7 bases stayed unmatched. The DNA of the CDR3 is TGCGCCAGCAGTCATAGCCGGGACAGCCCCTACAATGAGCAGTTCTTC. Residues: CASSHSRDSPYNEQFF.

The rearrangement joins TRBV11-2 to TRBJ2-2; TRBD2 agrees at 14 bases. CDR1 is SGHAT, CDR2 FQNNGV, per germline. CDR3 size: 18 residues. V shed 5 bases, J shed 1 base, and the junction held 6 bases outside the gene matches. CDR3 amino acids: CASSHGLAGGENTGELFF. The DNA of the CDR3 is TGTGCCAGCAGCCACGGACTAGCGGGGGGCGAGAACACCGGGGAGCTGTTTTTT.

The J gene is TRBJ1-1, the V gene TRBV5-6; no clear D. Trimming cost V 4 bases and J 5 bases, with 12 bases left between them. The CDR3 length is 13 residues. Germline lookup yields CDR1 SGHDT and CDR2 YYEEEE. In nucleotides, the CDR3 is TGTGCCAGCAGCACTGTCCCATCAACTGAAGCTTTCTTT. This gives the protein CASSTVPSTEAFF.

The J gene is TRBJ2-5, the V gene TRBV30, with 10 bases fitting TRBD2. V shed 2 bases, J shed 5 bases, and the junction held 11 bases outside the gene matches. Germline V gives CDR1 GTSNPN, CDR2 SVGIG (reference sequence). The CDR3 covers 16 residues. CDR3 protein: CAWSPGTSAAGETQYF. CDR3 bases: TGTGCCTGGAGTCCCGGGACTAGCGCCGCAGGGGAGACCCAGTACTTC.

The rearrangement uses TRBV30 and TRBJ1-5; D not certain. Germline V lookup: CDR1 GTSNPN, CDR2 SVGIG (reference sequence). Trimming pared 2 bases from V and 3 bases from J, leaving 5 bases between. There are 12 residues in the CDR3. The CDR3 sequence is CAWSLSNQPQHF. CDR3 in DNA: TGTGCCTGGAGTCTATCCAATCAGCCCCAGCATTTT.

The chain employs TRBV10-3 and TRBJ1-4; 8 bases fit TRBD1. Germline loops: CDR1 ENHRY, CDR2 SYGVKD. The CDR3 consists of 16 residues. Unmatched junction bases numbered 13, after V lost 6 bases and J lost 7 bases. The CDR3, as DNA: TGTGCCATCAGCGAGAAAAACAGGGGGTCGGGTGAAAAACTGTTTTTT. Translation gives CAISEKNRGSGEKLFF.

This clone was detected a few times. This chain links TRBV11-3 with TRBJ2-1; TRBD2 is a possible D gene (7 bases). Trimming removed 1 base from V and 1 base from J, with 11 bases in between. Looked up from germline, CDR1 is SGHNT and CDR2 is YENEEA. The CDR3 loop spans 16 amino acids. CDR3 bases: TGTGCCAGCAGCTTAGGTGGGGGGGCTTCCTACAATGAGCAGTTCTTC. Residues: CASSLGGGASYNEQFF.

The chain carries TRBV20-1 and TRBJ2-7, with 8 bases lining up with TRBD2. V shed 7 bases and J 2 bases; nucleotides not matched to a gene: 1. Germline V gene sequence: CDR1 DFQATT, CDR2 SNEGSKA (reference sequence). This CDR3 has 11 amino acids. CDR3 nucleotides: TGCAGTGGGGGACTAGCCTACGAGCAGTACTTC. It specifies CSGGLAYEQYF.

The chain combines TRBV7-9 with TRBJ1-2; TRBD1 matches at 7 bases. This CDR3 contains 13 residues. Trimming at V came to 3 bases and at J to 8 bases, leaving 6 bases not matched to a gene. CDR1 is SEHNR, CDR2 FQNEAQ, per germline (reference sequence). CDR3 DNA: TGTGCCAGCAGCTTTGAGGGGGCAGGGGGCTACACCTTC. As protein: CASSFEGAGGYTF.

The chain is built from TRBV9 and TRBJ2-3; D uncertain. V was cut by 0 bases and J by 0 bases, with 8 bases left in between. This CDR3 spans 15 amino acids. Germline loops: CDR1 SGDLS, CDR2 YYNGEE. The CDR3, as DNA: TGTGCCAGCAGCGTAGATGTTTCTAGCACAGATACGCAGTATTTT. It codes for CASSVDVSSTDTQYF.

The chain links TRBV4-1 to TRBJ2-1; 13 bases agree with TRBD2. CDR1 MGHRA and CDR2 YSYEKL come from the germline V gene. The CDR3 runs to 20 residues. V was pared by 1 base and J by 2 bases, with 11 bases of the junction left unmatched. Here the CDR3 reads CASSQGGETSGGKTYNEQFF. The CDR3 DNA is TGCGCCAGCAGCCAAGGGGGCGAGACTAGCGGGGGGAAGACCTACAATGAGCAGTTCTTC.

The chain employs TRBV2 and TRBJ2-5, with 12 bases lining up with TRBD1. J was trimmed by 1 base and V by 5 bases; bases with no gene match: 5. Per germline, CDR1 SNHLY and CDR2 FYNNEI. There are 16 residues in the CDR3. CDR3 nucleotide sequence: TGTGCCAGCAGTAGACCGGGACAGGGGGCCCAAGAGACCCAGTACTTC. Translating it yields CASSRPGQGAQETQYF.

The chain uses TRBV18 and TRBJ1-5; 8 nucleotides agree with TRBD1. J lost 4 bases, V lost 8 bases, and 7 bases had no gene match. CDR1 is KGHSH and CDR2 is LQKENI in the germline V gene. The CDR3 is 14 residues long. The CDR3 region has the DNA TGTGCCAGCAGGATGACAGGGGAGAATCAGCCCCAGCATTTT. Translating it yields CASRMTGENQPQHF.

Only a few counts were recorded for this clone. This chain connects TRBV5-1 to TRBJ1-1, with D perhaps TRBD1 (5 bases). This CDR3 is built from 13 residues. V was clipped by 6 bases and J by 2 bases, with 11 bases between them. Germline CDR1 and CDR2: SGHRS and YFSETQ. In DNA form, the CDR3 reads TGCGCCAGCACCTTAACAGGAAACACTGAAGCTTTCTTT. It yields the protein CASTLTGNTEAFF. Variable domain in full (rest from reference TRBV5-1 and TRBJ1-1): KAGVTQTPRYLIKTRGQQVTLSCSPISGHRSVSWYQQTPGQGLQFLFEYFSETQRNKGNFPGRFSGRQFSNSRSEMNVSTLELGDSALYLCASTLTGNTEAFFGQGTRLTVV.

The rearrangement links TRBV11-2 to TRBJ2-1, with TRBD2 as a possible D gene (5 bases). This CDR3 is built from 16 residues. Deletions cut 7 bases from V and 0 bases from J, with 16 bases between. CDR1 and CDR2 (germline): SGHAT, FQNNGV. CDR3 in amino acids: CASTPTPGISYNEQFF. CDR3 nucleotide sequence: TGTGCCAGCACCCCCACCCCGGGGATCTCCTACAATGAGCAGTTCTTC.

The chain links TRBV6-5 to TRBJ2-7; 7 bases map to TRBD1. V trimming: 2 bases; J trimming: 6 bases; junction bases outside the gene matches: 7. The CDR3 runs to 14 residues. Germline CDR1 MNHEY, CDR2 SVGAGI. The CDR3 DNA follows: TGTGCCAGCAGTTACGACCGGGACAGTACCGAGCAGTACTTC. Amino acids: CASSYDRDSTEQYF.